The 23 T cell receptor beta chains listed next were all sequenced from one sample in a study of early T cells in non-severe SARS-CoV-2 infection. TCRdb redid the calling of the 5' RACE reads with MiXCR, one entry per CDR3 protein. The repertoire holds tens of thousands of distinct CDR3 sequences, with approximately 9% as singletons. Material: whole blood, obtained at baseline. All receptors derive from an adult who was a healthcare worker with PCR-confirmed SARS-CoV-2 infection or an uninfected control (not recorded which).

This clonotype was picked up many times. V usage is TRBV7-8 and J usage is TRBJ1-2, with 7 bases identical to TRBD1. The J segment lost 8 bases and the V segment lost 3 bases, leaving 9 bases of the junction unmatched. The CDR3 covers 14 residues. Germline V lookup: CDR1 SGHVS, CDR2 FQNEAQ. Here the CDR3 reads CASSFDRAQWGYTF. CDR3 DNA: TGTGCCAGCAGCTTCGACAGGGCTCAATGGGGCTACACCTTC.

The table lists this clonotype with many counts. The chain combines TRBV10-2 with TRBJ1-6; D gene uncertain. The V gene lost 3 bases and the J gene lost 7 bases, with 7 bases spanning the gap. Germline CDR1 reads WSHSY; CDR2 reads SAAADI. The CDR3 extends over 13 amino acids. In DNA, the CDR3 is TGCGCCAGCAGTGATCAAGGAAATTCACCCCTCCACTTT. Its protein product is CASSDQGNSPLHF.

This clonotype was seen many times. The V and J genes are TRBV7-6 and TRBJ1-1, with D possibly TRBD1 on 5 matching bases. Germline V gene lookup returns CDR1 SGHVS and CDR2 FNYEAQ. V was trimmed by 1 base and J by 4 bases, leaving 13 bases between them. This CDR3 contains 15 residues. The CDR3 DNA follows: TGTGCCAGCAGCTTAGGGGGTAAAGGGGTCACTGAAGCTTTCTTT. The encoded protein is CASSLGGKGVTEAFF.

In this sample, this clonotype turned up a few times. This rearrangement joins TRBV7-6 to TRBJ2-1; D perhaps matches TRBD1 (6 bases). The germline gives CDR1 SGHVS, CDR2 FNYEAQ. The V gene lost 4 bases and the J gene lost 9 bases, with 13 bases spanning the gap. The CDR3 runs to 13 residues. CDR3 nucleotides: TGTGCCAGCAGCTCAGAAAACAGGGCTGAGCAGTTCTTC. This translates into CASSSENRAEQFF.

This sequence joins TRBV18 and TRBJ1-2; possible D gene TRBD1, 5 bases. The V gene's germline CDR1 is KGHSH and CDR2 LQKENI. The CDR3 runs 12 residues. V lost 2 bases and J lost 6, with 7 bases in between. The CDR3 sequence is CASSPSGDGYTF. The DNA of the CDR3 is TGTGCCAGCTCACCATCGGGGGATGGCTACACCTTC.

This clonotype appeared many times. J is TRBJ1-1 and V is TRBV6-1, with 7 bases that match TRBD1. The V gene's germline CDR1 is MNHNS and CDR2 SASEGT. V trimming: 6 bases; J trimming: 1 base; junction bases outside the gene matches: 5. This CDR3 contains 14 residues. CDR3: CASSRRQGNTEAFF. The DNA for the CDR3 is TGTGCCAGCAGCCGACGACAGGGGAACACTGAAGCTTTCTTT.

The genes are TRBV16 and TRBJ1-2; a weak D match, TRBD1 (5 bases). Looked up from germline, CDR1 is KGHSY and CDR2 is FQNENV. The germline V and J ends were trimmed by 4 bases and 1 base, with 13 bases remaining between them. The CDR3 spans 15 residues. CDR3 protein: CASSPPGMFNYGYTF. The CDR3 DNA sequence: TGTGCCAGCAGCCCCCCAGGGATGTTTAACTATGGCTACACCTTC.

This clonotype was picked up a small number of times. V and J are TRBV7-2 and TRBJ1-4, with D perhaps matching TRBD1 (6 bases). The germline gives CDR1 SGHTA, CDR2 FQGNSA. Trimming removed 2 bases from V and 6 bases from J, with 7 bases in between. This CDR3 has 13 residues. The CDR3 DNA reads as TGTGCCAGCAGCTTAAGGGGGGATGAAAAACTGTTTTTT. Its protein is CASSLRGDEKLFF.

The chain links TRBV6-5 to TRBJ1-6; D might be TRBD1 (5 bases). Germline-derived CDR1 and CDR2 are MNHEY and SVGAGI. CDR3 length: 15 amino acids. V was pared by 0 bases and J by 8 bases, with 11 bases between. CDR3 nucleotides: TGTGCCAGCAGTTACTCGACGGTGGGGGATTCACCCCTCCACTTT. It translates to CASSYSTVGDSPLHF.

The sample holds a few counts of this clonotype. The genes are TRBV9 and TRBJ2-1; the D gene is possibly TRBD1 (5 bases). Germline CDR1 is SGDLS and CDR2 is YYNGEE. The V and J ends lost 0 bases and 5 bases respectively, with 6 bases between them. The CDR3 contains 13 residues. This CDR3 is CASSVGQHNEQFF. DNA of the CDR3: TGTGCCAGCAGCGTAGGACAGCACAATGAGCAGTTCTTC.

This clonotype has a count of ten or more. This CDR3 is CSGRSVSEDTEAFF. The CDR3 region has the DNA TGCAGTGGTCGGAGTGTGAGTGAGGACACTGAAGCTTTCTTT. The V gene is TRBV20-1, the J gene TRBJ1-1; no firm D call. This CDR3 comprises 14 residues. The germline V gene has CDR1 DFQATT and CDR2 SNEGSKA (reference sequence). The V end lost 7 bases, the J end lost 3 bases, and 18 bases lay between the germline ends.

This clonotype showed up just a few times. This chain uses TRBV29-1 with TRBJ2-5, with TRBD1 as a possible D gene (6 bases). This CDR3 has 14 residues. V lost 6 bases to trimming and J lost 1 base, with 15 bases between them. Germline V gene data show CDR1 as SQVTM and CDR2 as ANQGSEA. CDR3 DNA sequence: TGCAGCGTCGAAAGGACAGTCAGCCAAGAGACCCAGTACTTC. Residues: CSVERTVSQETQYF.

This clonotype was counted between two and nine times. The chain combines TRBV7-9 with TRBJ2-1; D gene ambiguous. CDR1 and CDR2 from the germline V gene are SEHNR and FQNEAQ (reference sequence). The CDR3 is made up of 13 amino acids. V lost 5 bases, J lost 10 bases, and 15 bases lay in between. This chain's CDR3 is CASSPTIGREQFF. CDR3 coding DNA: TGTGCCAGCAGCCCTACTATTGGGCGCGAGCAGTTCTTC.

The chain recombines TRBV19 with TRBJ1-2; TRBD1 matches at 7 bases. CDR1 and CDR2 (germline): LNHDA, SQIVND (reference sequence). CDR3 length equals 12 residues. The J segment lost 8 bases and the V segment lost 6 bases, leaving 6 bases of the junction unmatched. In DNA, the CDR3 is TGTGCCAGTAGCCGACAGGGCTGGGGCTACACCTTC. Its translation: CASSRQGWGYTF. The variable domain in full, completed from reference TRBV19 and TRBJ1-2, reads DGGITQSPKYLFRKEGQNVTLSCEQNLNHDAMYWYRQDPGQGLRLIYYSQIVNDFQKGDIAEGYSVSREKKESFPLTVTSAQKNPTAFYLCASSRQGWGYTFGSGTRLTVV.

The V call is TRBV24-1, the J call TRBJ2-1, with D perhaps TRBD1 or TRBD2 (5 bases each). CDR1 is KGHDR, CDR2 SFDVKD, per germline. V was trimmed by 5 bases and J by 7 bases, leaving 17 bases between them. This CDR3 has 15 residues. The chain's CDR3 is CATSGGVGVENEQFF. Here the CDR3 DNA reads TGTGCCACCAGTGGAGGAGTGGGGGTTGAGAATGAGCAGTTCTTC.

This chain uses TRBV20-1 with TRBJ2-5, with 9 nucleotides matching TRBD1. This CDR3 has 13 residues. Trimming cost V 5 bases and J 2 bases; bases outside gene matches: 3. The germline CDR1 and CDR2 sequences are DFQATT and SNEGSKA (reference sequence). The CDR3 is CSAGTGHQETQYF. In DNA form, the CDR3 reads TGCAGTGCTGGGACAGGGCATCAAGAGACCCAGTACTTC.

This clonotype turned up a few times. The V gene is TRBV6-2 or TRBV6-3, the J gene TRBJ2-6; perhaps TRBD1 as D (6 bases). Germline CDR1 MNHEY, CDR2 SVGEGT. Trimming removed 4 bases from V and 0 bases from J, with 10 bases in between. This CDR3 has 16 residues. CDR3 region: CASSSRGASGANVLTF. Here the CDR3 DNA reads TGTGCCAGCAGTTCCAGGGGCGCCTCTGGGGCCAACGTCCTGACTTTC.

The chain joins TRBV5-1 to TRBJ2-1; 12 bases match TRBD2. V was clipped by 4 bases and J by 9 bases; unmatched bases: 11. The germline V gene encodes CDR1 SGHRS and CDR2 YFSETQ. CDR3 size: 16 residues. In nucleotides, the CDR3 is TGCGCCAGCAGCGTTACTAGCGGGAGGCCCAAGGGTGAGCAGTTCTTC. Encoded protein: CASSVTSGRPKGEQFF.

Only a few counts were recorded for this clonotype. The chain's CDR3 is CASSENLNENIQYF. DNA for the CDR3: TGTGCCAGCAGTGAAAACCTGAATGAAAACATTCAGTACTTC. This chain uses TRBV2 with TRBJ2-4; D not resolved. The V and J ends lost 2 bases and 5 bases respectively, with 10 bases between them. This CDR3 has 14 residues. Germline V gene sequence: CDR1 SNHLY, CDR2 FYNNEI. Drawing the rest from reference TRBV2 and TRBJ2-4, the complete variable domain is EPEVTQTPSHQVTQMGQEVILRCVPISNHLYFYWYRQILGQKVEFLVSFYNNEISEKSEIFDDQFSVERPDGSNFTLKIRSTKLEDSAMYFCASSENLNENIQYFGAGTRLSVL.

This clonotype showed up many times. The CDR3 loop reads CASSGYYEQYF. The CDR3 DNA reads as TGTGCCAGCAGTGGGTACTACGAGCAGTACTTC. The chain recombines TRBV25-1 with TRBJ2-7; D unclear. Trimming left V 4 bases short and J 3 bases short, with 4 bases between. CDR1 MGHDK and CDR2 SYGVNS come from the germline V gene. The CDR3 consists of 11 residues.

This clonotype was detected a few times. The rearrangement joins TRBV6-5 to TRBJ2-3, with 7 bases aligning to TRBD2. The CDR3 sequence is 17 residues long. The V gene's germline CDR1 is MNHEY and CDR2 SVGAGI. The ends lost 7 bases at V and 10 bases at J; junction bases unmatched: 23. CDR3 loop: CASTKTLSGSRVGAQYF. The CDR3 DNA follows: TGTGCCAGCACCAAAACCCTTAGCGGGTCCCGCGTAGGAGCGCAGTATTTT.

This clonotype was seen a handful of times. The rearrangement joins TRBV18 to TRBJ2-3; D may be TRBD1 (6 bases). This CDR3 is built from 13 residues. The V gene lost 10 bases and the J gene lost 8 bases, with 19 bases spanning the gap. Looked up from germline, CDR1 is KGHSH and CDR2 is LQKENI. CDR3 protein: CATQDSSVGTQYF. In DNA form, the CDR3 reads TGTGCCACCCAGGACAGCTCGGTGGGTACGCAGTATTTT.

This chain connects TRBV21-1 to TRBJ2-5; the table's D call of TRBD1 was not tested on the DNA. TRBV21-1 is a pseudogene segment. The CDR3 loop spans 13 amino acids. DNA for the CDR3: TGTGCCAGCAGCAAAGAGGGCGAAGAGACCCAGTACTTC. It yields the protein CASSKEGEETQYF.